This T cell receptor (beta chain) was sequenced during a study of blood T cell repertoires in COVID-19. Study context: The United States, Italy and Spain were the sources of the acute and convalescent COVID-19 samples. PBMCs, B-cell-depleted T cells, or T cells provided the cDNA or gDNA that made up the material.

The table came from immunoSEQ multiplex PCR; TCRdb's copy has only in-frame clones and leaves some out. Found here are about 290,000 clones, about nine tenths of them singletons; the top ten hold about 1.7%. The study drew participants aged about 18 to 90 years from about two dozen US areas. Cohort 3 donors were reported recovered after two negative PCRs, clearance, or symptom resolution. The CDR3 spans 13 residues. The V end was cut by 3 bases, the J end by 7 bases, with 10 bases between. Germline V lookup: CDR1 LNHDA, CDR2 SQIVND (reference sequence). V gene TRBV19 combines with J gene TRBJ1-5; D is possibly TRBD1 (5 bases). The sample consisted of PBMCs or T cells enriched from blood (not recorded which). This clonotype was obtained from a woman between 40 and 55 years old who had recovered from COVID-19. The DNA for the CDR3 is TGTGCCAGTAGTATGTGGGGGGTCCAGCCCCAGCATTTT. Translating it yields CASSMWGVQPQHF. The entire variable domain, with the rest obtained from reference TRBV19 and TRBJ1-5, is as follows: DGGITQSPKYLFRKEGQNVTLSCEQNLNHDAMYWYRQDPGQGLRLIYYSQIVNDFQKGDIAEGYSVSREKKESFPLTVTSAQKNPTAFYLCASSMWGVQPQHFGDGTRLSIL.